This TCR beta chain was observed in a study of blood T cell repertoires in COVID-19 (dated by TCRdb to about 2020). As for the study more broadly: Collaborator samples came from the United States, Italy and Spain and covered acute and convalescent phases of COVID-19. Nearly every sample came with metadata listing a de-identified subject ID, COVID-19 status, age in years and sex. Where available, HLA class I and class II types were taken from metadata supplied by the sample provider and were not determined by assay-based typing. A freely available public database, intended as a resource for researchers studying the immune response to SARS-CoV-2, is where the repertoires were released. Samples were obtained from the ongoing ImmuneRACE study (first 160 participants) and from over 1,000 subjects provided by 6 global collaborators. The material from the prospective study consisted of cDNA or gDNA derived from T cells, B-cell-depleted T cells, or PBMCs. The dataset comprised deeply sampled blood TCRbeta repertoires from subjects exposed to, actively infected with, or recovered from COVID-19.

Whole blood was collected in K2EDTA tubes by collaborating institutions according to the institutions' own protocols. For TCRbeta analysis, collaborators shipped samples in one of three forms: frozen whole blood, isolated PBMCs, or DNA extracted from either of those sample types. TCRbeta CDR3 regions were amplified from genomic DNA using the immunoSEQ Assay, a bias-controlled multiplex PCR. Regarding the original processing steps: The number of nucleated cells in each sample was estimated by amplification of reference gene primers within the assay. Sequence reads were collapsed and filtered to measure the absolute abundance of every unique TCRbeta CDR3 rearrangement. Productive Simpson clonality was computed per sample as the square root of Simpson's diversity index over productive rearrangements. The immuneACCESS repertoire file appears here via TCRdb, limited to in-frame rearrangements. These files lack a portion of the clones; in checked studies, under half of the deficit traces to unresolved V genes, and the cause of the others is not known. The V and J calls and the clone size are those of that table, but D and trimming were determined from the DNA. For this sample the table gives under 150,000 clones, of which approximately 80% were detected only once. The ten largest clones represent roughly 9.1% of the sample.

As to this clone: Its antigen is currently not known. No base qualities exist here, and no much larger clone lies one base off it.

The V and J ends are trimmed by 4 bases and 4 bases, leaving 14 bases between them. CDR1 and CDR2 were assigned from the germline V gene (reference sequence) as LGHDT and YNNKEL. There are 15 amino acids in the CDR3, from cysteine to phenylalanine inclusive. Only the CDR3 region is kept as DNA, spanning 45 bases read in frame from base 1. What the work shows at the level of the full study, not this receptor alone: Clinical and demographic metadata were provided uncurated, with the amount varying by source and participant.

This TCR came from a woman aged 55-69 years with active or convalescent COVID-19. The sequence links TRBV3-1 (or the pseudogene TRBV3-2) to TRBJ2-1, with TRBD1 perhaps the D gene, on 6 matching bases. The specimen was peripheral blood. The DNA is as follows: TGTGCCAGCAGCCTTCCCCGGGGACAATACAATGAGCAGTTCTTC. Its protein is CASSLPRGQYNEQFF.